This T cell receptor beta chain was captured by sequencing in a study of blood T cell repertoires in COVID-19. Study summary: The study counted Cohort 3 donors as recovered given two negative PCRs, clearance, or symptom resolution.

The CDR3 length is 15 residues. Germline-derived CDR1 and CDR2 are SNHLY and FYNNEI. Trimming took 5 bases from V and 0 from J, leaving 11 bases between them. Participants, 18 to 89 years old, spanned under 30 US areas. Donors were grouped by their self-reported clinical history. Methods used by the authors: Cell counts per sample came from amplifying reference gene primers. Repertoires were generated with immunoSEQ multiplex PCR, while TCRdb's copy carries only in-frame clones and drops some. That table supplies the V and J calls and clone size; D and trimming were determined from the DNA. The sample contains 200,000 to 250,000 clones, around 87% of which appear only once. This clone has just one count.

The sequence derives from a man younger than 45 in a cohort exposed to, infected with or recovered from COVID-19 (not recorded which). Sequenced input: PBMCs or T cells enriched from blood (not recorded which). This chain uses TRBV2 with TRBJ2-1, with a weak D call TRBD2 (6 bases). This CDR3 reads CASSSGDSSYNEQFF. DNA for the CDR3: TGTGCCAGCAGTTCGGGGGATAGCTCCTACAATGAGCAGTTCTTC.